The 24 T cell receptor beta chains below come from one sample, sequenced in a study of T cell changes during pregnancy in multiple sclerosis. Generated by immunoSEQ multiplex PCR, the TCRdb table keeps only in-frame clones and is missing some. The data show about 36,000 clones, 90% to 95% seen once. The sequencing here drew on CD4+ T cells from peripheral blood mononuclear cells, taken in the first trimester of pregnancy. The receptors here all came from a female donor with multiple sclerosis, enrolled in a pregnancy study.

V is TRBV2 and J is TRBJ2-3; TRBD1 matches at 8 bases. In germline, CDR1 is SNHLY, CDR2 FYNNEI. J was trimmed by 4 bases and V by 6 bases; bases with no gene match: 9. This CDR3 has 15 amino acids. In nucleotides, the CDR3 is TGTGCCAGCAGGAATACAGGGGGGATCGCAGATACGCAGTATTTT. Translation gives CASRNTGGIADTQYF. Full variable domain (outside the CDR3, taken from reference TRBV2 and TRBJ2-3): EPEVTQTPSHQVTQMGQEVILRCVPISNHLYFYWYRQILGQKVEFLVSFYNNEISEKSEIFDDQFSVERPDGSNFTLKIRSTKLEDSAMYFCASRNTGGIADTQYFGPGTRLTVL.

The chain employs TRBV28 and TRBJ1-4; TRBD1 matches at 10 bases. Germline CDR1 MDHEN, CDR2 SYDVKM. The trim removed 5 bases at V and 6 bases at J, leaving 3 bases unmatched. This CDR3 has 14 residues. CDR3 DNA sequence: TGTGCCAGCAGTCGGGACAGGGGAGATGAAAAACTGTTTTTT. This sequence encodes CASSRDRGDEKLFF.

This clone appeared once. The chain uses TRBV6-1 and TRBJ2-5; 12 bases are shared with TRBD1. V lost 5 bases, J lost 10 bases, and 8 bases stayed unmatched. Germline lookup yields CDR1 MNHNS and CDR2 SASEGT. The CDR3 is 14 amino acids. The chain's CDR3 is CASSTGQGAYIQYF. The CDR3, as DNA: TGTGCCAGCAGTACGGGACAGGGGGCATATATCCAGTACTTC.

The V gene is TRBV9, the J gene TRBJ1-5, with 11 bases identical to TRBD1. The CDR3 is 16 amino acids. The V gene's germline CDR1 is SGDLS and CDR2 YYNGEE. With 0 bases clipped from V and 5 bases from J, the junction kept 4 bases outside the gene matches. The CDR3 bases are TGTGCCAGCAGCGTAGTACGGACAGGGGGCGATCAGCCCCAGCATTTT. This encodes CASSVVRTGGDQPQHF. The complete variable domain, with remaining parts taken from reference TRBV9 and TRBJ1-5, reads DSGVTQTPKHLITATGQRVTLRCSPRSGDLSVYWYQQSLDQGLQFLIQYYNGEERAKGNILERFSAQQFPDLHSELNLSSLELGDSALYFCASSVVRTGGDQPQHFGDGTRLSIL.

The chain links TRBV7-2 to TRBJ2-1; TRBD2 might be the D (6 bases). V was trimmed by 5 bases and J by 4 bases, leaving 12 bases between them. From germline, CDR1 is SGHTA and CDR2 FQGNSA. The length of the CDR3 is 14 residues. CDR3 loop: CASSLGAGYNEQFF. DNA for the CDR3: TGTGCCAGCAGCCTCGGGGCGGGATACAATGAGCAGTTCTTC.

The rearrangement links TRBV4-3 to TRBJ2-3; maybe TRBD2 (7 bases). This CDR3 has 15 residues. Germline-derived CDR1 and CDR2 are LGHNA and YSLEER. V was shortened by 2 bases and J by 2 bases, with 11 bases between the two germline ends. The CDR3 region is CASSQRGGDTDTQYF. The CDR3 region has the DNA TGCGCCAGCAGCCAAAGAGGGGGGGACACAGATACGCAGTATTTT.

The V and J genes are TRBV7-2 and TRBJ1-1; no definite D call. Trimming pared 6 bases from V and 4 bases from J, leaving 12 bases between. This CDR3 has 13 residues. Germline V gene data show CDR1 as SGHTA and CDR2 as FQGNSA. This chain's CDR3 is CASSLTRGTEAFF. CDR3 nucleotides: TGTGCCAGCAGTCTAACCCGGGGCACTGAAGCTTTCTTT.

The chain uses TRBV6-4 and TRBJ2-1, with 12 bases lining up with TRBD2. Germline values: CDR1 MRHNA, CDR2 SNTAGT. With V trimmed by 4 bases and J by 9 bases, 4 bases remained unmatched. The CDR3 totals 14 residues. The CDR3: CASSASGGAGEQFF. CDR3 DNA sequence: TGTGCCAGCAGTGCTAGCGGGGGGGCCGGTGAGCAGTTCTTC.

The chain recombines TRBV6-5 with TRBJ2-1; the match to TRBD1 covers 7 bases. The CDR3 spans 15 residues. The V and J ends lost 6 bases and 4 bases, in that order; junction bases with no gene match: 9. Per germline, CDR1 MNHEY and CDR2 SVGAGI. CDR3: CASRYPGQNYNEQFF. Written as DNA, the CDR3 is TGTGCCAGCAGGTACCCGGGACAGAATTACAATGAGCAGTTCTTC.

This clone was counted once. The chain recombines TRBV30 with TRBJ1-5; a possible D gene is TRBD1 (5 bases). CDR3 size: 14 residues. Germline values: CDR1 GTSNPN, CDR2 SVGIG (reference sequence). Trimming left V 2 bases short and J 5 bases short, with 13 bases between. CDR3 residues: CAWSRGREYQPQHF. DNA for the CDR3: TGTGCCTGGAGTAGAGGCAGGGAATATCAGCCCCAGCATTTT.

The DNA of the CDR3 is TGTGCCAGCAGCTTAGAGGGAAGGGGAGGGACTGAAGCTTTCTTT. This codes for CASSLEGRGGTEAFF. The chain has TRBV7-2 and TRBJ1-1, with a possible D match to TRBD1 (5 bases). V lost 1 base and J 5 bases, leaving 14 bases between the germline ends. The CDR3 has 15 amino acids. Looked up from germline, CDR1 is SGHTA and CDR2 is FQGNSA. The whole variable domain, remainder taken from reference TRBV7-2 and TRBJ1-1, is GAGVSQSPSNKVTEKGKDVELRCDPISGHTALYWYRQSLGQGLEFLIYFQGNSAPDKSGLPSDRFSAERTGGSVSTLTIQRTQQEDSAVYLCASSLEGRGGTEAFFGQGTRLTVV.

In nucleotides, the CDR3 is TGTGCCAGCAGTTACGGGGGCGTTGAAAAACTGTTTTTT. This translates into CASSYGGVEKLFF. The V call is TRBV6-5, the J call TRBJ1-4; TRBD1 is a possible D gene (6 bases). CDR3 length: 13 amino acids. The V gene lost 2 bases and the J gene lost 7 bases, with 8 bases spanning the gap. Germline V gives CDR1 MNHEY, CDR2 SVGAGI.

The gene calls are TRBV5-1 and TRBJ1-3; 8 nucleotides line up with TRBD1. CDR1 is SGHRS, CDR2 YFSETQ, per germline. With V trimmed by 0 bases and J by 2 bases, 4 bases remained unmatched. This CDR3 is built from 16 residues. In DNA, the CDR3 is TGCGCCAGCAGCTTGGGACAGGGGATCCCTGGAAACACCATATATTTT. Translated, it gives CASSLGQGIPGNTIYF.

This clone was observed a single time. The chain recombines TRBV9 with TRBJ2-1, with 8 bases that match TRBD2. V was pared by 0 bases and J by 0 bases, with 5 bases of the junction left unmatched. The germline CDR1 and CDR2 sequences are SGDLS and YYNGEE. This CDR3 has 17 amino acids. This CDR3 is CASSVDAAGGSYNEQFF. The CDR3 nucleotides are TGTGCCAGCAGCGTAGACGCGGCGGGGGGCTCCTACAATGAGCAGTTCTTC.

V and J are TRBV9 and TRBJ2-7, with D possibly matching TRBD1 (5 bases). Trimming stripped 0 bases from V and 3 bases from J, with 13 bases between. The CDR3 length is 15 residues. Germline V gives CDR1 SGDLS, CDR2 YYNGEE. The CDR3 loop is CASSVAGDRVYEQYF. The CDR3 nucleotides are TGTGCCAGCAGCGTAGCAGGAGACAGAGTCTACGAGCAGTACTTC.

This chain joins TRBV7-2 and TRBJ2-1; 10 bases line up with TRBD1. Looked up from germline, CDR1 is SGHTA and CDR2 is FQGNSA. The CDR3 length is 16 residues. Trimming removed 3 bases from V and 5 bases from J; junction bases left unmatched: 7. The DNA for the CDR3 is TGTGCCAGCAGCTTCGCGATCGGGACAGGGGACAATGAGCAGTTCTTC. Protein: CASSFAIGTGDNEQFF.

The chain is built from TRBV2 and TRBJ1-1; D gene ambiguous. The CDR3 is 13 residues long. V was cut by 3 bases and J by 5 bases, with 10 bases left in between. The germline CDR1 and CDR2 sequences are SNHLY and FYNNEI. The CDR3 spells CASSEAGVTEAFF. The CDR3 DNA is TGTGCCAGCAGTGAGGCCGGGGTGACTGAAGCTTTCTTT.

The chain employs TRBV13 and TRBJ2-1; D might be TRBD2 (6 bases). The CDR3 is 16 residues long. Between the trimmed V and J ends, which lost 5 bases and 0 bases, there was a span of 14 bases. CDR1 PRHDT and CDR2 FYEKMQ come from the germline V gene (reference sequence). CDR3 in amino acids: CASSPQGGSSYNEQFF. CDR3 coding DNA: TGTGCCAGCAGCCCCCAAGGAGGGAGCTCCTACAATGAGCAGTTCTTC.

Remarks on this clone: At one boundary the junction diverges from the germline segment, which might be a read error. The rearrangement joins TRBV2 to TRBJ2-1; D might be TRBD1 (5 bases). Germline-derived CDR1 and CDR2 are SNHLY and FYNNEI. The CDR3 has 13 amino acids. CDR3 nucleotide sequence: TGTGCCAGCAGGGAAGGGGCCGCGAATGAGCAGTTCTTC. Residues: CASREGAANEQFF. The full variable domain, rest sourced from reference TRBV2 and TRBJ2-1, is EPEVTQTPSHQVTQMGQEVILRCVPISNHLYFYWYRQILGQKVEFLVSFYNNEISEKSEIFDDQFSVERPDGSNFTLKIRSTKLEDSAMYFCASREGAANEQFFGPGTRLTVL.

This chain uses TRBV7-7 with TRBJ2-5, with 11 bases matching TRBD1. This CDR3 region has 13 residues. CDR1 is SSHAT, CDR2 FNYEAQ, per germline (reference sequence). Losses at the gene ends were 5 bases for V and 10 bases for J; bases not matched to a gene: 6. The CDR3 spells CASSGRGQGDQYF. The CDR3 coding sequence is TGTGCCAGCAGCGGGAGGGGACAGGGGGACCAGTACTTC. Full variable domain (remainder filled in from reference TRBV7-7 and TRBJ2-5): GAGVSQSPRYKVTKRGQDVTLRCDPISSHATLYWYQQALGQGPEFLTYFNYEAQPDKSGLPSDRFSAERPEGSISTLTIQRTEQRDSAMYRCASSGRGQGDQYFGPGTRLLVL.

The CDR3 here is CASSVRAEAYEQYF. The CDR3 region has the DNA TGTGCCAGCAGCGTACGGGCGGAGGCCTACGAGCAGTACTTC. The chain uses TRBV9 and TRBJ2-7; possible D gene TRBD2, 5 bases. Germline values: CDR1 SGDLS, CDR2 YYNGEE. The CDR3 totals 14 residues. Trimming stripped 1 base from V and 2 bases from J, with 10 bases between. Filled out from reference TRBV9 and TRBJ2-7, the complete variable domain reads DSGVTQTPKHLITATGQRVTLRCSPRSGDLSVYWYQQSLDQGLQFLIQYYNGEERAKGNILERFSAQQFPDLHSELNLSSLELGDSALYFCASSVRAEAYEQYFGPGTRLTVT.

Concerning this clone: At one end the junction does not follow the germline gene, possibly because of a read error. The chain recombines TRBV2 with TRBJ2-3; 8 nucleotides line up with TRBD2. Germline CDR1 reads SNHLY; CDR2 reads FYNNEI. The CDR3 is 14 amino acids. The CDR3, as DNA: TGTGCCAGCAGGGAAGCGGGGGCCACAGATACGCAGTATTTT. The encoded protein is CASREAGATDTQYF.

This clone was counted a single time. The V and J genes are TRBV18 and TRBJ2-1; 12 bases fit TRBD2. The CDR3 loop spans 15 amino acids. V lost 3 bases and J lost 7; bases outside the gene matches: 4. Per the germline V gene, CDR1 is KGHSH and CDR2 is LQKENI. The CDR3 loop reads CASSPTSGSINEQFF. In DNA form, the CDR3 reads TGTGCCAGCTCACCGACTAGCGGGAGTATAAATGAGCAGTTCTTC.

This rearrangement joins TRBV5-1 to TRBJ2-2, with TRBD1 identical over 7 bases. V dropped 4 bases and J dropped 1; count of bases not matched to a gene: 7. This CDR3 contains 16 residues. CDR1 and CDR2 (germline): SGHRS, YFSETQ. This chain's CDR3 is CASSASTGKNTGELFF. CDR3 nucleotides: TGCGCCAGCAGCGCTTCGACAGGGAAGAACACCGGGGAGCTGTTTTTT.